This T cell receptor (beta chain) was captured by sequencing in a study of glioma-infiltrating T cells. The CDR3 contains 14 residues. V lost 6 bases and J 4 bases, leaving 16 bases between the germline ends. Germline CDR1 reads MDHEN; CDR2 reads SYDVKM. A remark on this clonotype: The antigen is undetermined.

Points from the study as a whole: Only very few CDR3 sequences appeared in both tissue and blood. Non-neoplastic patients had below-expected tissue-blood divergence, while all gliomas exceeded expectation.

Using RNA template, CDR3s of TCR alpha and beta were amplified with iRepertoire arm-PCR. Tissue mRNA or PBMC total RNA, about 90-400 ng, went into one-step reverse transcription and amplification. One entry per CDR3 protein, called by TCRdb with MiXCR from the multiplex PCR reads. The table lists about 210,000 distinct CDR3 sequences, roughly a third of them singletons. The sequenced sample was glioma tissue, nonneoplastic brain tissue, or PBMCs (not recorded which). J is TRBJ2-7 and V is TRBV28, with D perhaps matching TRBD2 (5 bases). The TCR was taken from a human donor with low-grade glioma or glioblastoma, undergoing nonglioma brain surgery, or in good health (not recorded which). The CDR3 DNA sequence: TGTGCCAGCAGCCGACCTCTGACTACATACGAGCAGTACTTC. Encoded protein: CASSRPLTTYEQYF.